The 5 T cell receptor beta chains reported below all come from one sample, sequenced in a study of cytomegalovirus exposure and HLA in healthy donors. Researchers ran the PCR with 60 Vbeta and 13 Jbeta primers. Repertoires were generated with immunoSEQ multiplex PCR, while TCRdb's copy carries only in-frame clones and drops some. The top ten clones hold 3% to 3.5% of a sample with roughly 100,000 clones, about 78% of them seen once. Sequenced sample: PBMCs. The source of these receptors is a woman in her thirties or forties in good health and CMV-seronegative.

The J gene is TRBJ2-5, the V gene TRBV19; the D is unclear. The DNA end is a closer match to TRBJ2-7, so the J assignment may be wrong. CDR1 and CDR2 from the germline V gene are LNHDA and SQIVND (reference sequence). CDR3 size: 15 residues. The CDR3 here is CASSTKDGPSYEQYF. CDR3 coding DNA: TGTGCCAGTAGTACGAAGGACGGCCCTAGCTACGAGCAGTACTTC.

This clone occurred a few times. The chain is built from TRBV10-2 and TRBJ1-3; D possibly corresponds to TRBD1 (5 bases). Trimming removed 4 bases at V and 2 bases at J, with 12 bases between. The CDR3 is 15 amino acids. Germline V gene lookup returns CDR1 WSHSY and CDR2 SAAADI. The CDR3 region has the DNA TGCGCCAGCAGTGGGGGCCTTGGAGCTGGAAACACCATATATTTT. The encoded protein is CASSGGLGAGNTIYF.

The J gene is TRBJ2-2, the V gene TRBV5-1, with D tentatively TRBD2 (5 bases). Trimming cost V 1 base and J 1 base, with 8 bases left between them. In germline, CDR1 is SGHRS, CDR2 YFSETQ. The CDR3 length is 15 residues. The CDR3 loop is CASSLSGKNTGELFF. CDR3 coding DNA: TGCGCCAGCAGCTTGAGCGGAAAGAACACCGGGGAGCTGTTTTTT.

The chain links TRBV2 to TRBJ2-7; 7 bases agree with TRBD2. The V segment lost 4 bases and the J segment 5 bases; nucleotides outside the gene matches: 14. The CDR3 consists of 16 residues. Looked up from germline, CDR1 is SNHLY and CDR2 is FYNNEI. The CDR3, as DNA: TGTGCCAGCAGTGTGGGTTCGGGACTAACCAGCCACGAGCAGTACTTC. It yields the protein CASSVGSGLTSHEQYF.

CDR3 nucleotide sequence: TGTGCCAGCAGCCCCCTTGCGGGCTACACCTTC. Protein: CASSPLAGYTF. The chain combines TRBV7-2 with TRBJ1-2; D call uncertain. The CDR3 runs to 11 residues. V was cut by 5 bases and J by 8 bases, with 9 bases left in between. Germline-derived CDR1 and CDR2 are SGHTA and FQGNSA.